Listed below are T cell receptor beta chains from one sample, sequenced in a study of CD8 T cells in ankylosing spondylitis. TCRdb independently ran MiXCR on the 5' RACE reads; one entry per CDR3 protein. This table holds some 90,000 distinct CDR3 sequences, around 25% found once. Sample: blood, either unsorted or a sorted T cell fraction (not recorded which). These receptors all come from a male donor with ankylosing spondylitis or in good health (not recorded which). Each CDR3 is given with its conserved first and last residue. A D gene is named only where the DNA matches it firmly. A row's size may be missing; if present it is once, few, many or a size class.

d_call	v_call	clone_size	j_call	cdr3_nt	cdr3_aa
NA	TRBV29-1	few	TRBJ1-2	TGCAGCGTTGAAGATCGGGGCAGCAACTATGGCTACACCTTC	CSVEDRGSNYGYTF
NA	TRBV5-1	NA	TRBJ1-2	TGCGCCAGCAGACAAGACGCGGCTAACTATGGCTACACCTTC	CASRQDAANYGYTF
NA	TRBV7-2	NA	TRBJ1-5	TGTGCCAGCAGCTTATGGGGAGGGAATGTCAATCAGCCCCAGCATTTT	CASSLWGGNVNQPQHF
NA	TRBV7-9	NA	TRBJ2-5	TGTGCCAGCAGCCTTACGCTAGAGGCGGGGGAGACCCAGTACTTC	CASSLTLEAGETQYF
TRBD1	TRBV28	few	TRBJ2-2	TGTGCCAGCAGTCCTCGCGGACAGGGAAGAACCGGGGAGCTGTTTTTT	CASSPRGQGRTGELFF
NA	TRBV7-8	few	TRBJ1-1	TGTGCCAGCAGCTTAGCGTCCAGACCGAACACTGAAGCTTTCTTT	CASSLASRPNTEAFF
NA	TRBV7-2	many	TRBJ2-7	TGTGCCAGCAGCTTAGCTGAATTACCCTACGAGCAGTACTTC	CASSLAELPYEQYF
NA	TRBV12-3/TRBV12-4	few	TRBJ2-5	TGTGCCAGTTCGGGAGAGACCCAGTACTTC	CASSGETQYF
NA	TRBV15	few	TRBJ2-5	TGTGCCACCAGCAGAGTGTTAGTTAGCAGAGAAACAGGGGAGACCCAGTACTTC	CATSRVLVSRETGETQYF
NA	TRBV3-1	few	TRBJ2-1	TGTGCCAGCAGCCAAGATACGGGAAGGTACAATGAGCAGTTCTTC	CASSQDTGRYNEQFF
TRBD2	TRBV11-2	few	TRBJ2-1	TGTGCCAGCAGCTCGCCCAGGATGGGGGGGGAGAACATCGATGAGCAGTTCTTC	CASSSPRMGGENIDEQFF
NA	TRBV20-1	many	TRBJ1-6	TGCAGTGCCTACTCCGGGACCCGAGGAGCACCCCTCCACTTT	CSAYSGTRGAPLHF
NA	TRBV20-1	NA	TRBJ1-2	TGCAGTGCTAGACAGGGCAGGTACTCTAGCTACACCTTC	CSARQGRYSSYTF
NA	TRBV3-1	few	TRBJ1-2	TGTGCCAGCAGCCAAGATGTCCAGACTCTCGGCTACACCTTC	CASSQDVQTLGYTF
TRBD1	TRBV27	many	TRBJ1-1	TGTGCCAGCAGACGACCAGGGGGGTCTGAAGCTTTCTTT	CASRRPGGSEAFF
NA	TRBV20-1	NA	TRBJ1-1	TGCAGTGCTAGAGAAGTGTCTATAGGAGACACTGAAGCTTTCTTT	CSAREVSIGDTEAFF
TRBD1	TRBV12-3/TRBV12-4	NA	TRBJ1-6	TGTGCCAGCAGTTTTGTAGGGGGCCTCTATAATTCACCCCTCCACTTT	CASSFVGGLYNSPLHF
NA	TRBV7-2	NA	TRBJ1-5	TGTGCCAGCAGCTTAGTTGCCTATCAGCCCCAGCATTTT	CASSLVAYQPQHF
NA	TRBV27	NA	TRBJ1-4	TGTGCCAGCAGTCGACAGATTAATGAAAAACTGTTTTTT	CASSRQINEKLFF
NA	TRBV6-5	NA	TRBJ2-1	TGTGCCAGCAGTTATCAGGGGAGGGAGTGGGTCAATGAGCAGTTCTTC	CASSYQGREWVNEQFF
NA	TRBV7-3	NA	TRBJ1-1	TGTGCCAGCAGCTTAATTCCAGGGGTGACCGCTGAAGCTTTCTTT	CASSLIPGVTAEAFF
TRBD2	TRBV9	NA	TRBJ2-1	TGTGCCAGCAGCGGCGAGAGGGGGTGGACTAGCGATTACAATGAGCAGTTCTTC	CASSGERGWTSDYNEQFF
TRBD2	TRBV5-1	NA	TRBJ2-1	TGCGCCAGCAGCTTGGGAGGCGGGGGGGCCCGCGAGCAGTTCTTC	CASSLGGGGAREQFF
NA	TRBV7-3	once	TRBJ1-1	TGTGCCAGCAGCCCTTTGGGGGGGATGAACACTGAAGCTTTCTTT	CASSPLGGMNTEAFF
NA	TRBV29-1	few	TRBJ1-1	TGCAGCGTTCGGGGACGTTACAACACTGAAGCTTTCTTT	CSVRGRYNTEAFF
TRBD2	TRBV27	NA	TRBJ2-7	TGTGCCAGCAGTCTCGGGAGGGTCCTCTACGAGCAGTACTTC	CASSLGRVLYEQYF
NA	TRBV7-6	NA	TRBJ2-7	TGTGCCAGCAGCTTAGTATCCGGAGACGAGCAGTACTTC	CASSLVSGDEQYF
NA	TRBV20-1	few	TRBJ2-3	TGCAGTGCTCTGAGGGGCAGCGATACGCAGTATTTT	CSALRGSDTQYF
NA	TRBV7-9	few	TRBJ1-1	TGTGCCAGCAGCCCGGGGGCTGCGAACACTGAAGCTTTCTTT	CASSPGAANTEAFF
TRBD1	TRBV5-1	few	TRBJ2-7	TGCGCCAGCAGCTTGGCTGTGGGGACAGGAGACTACGAGCAGTACTTC	CASSLAVGTGDYEQYF
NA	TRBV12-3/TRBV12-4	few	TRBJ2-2	TGTGCCAGCAGGGACATCAGATACACCGGGGAGCTGTTTTTT	CASRDIRYTGELFF
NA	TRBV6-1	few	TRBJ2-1	TGTGCCAGCAGTGAAGTGGGGGCCGACCCGCAGTTCTTC	CASSEVGADPQFF
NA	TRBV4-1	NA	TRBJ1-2	TGCGCCAGCAGCCAAGATAATCTCGGCAGGGGCCGCCCAGACTACACCTTC	CASSQDNLGRGRPDYTF
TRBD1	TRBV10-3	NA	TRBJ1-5	TGTGCCGCCGGGACAGGGGATCAGCCCCAGCATTTT	CAAGTGDQPQHF
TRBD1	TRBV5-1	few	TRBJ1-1	TGCGCCAGCAGCTTGGGACAGGGGAGAAACTCTGAAGCTTTCTTT	CASSLGQGRNSEAFF
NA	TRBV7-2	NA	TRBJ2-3	TGTGCCAGCAGCGGGAGCGGCTACACAGATACGCAGTATTTT	CASSGSGYTDTQYF
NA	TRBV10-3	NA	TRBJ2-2	TGTGCCACCGCGGACTTGTCCACCGGGGAGCTGTTTTTT	CATADLSTGELFF
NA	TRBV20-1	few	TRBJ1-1	TGCAGTGCTAGAGGGCAGTTGAACACTGAAGCTTTCTTT	CSARGQLNTEAFF
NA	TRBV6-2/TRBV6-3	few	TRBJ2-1	TGTGCCAGCAGTTACTCCGGCCCTCCTCAGTTCTTC	CASSYSGPPQFF
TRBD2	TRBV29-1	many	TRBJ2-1	TGCAGCGGGACTAGCGGAGACAATGAGCAGTTCTTC	CSGTSGDNEQFF
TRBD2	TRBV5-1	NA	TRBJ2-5	TGCGCCAGCATGCGGGAGGATTTGGAGACCCAGTACTTC	CASMREDLETQYF
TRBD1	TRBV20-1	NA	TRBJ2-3	TGCAGTGCTAGAGATTGGGTCAGACAGGGGGCGAAAGATACGCAGTATTTT	CSARDWVRQGAKDTQYF
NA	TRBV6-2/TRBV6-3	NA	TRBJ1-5	TGTGCCAGCAGTTCTTGGGAAAGTGGCAATCAGCCCCAGCATTTT	CASSSWESGNQPQHF
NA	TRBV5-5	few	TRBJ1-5	TGTGCCAGCAGGCAGGGGCCGTATAGCAATCAGCCCCAGCATTTT	CASRQGPYSNQPQHF
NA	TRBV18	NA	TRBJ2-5	TGTGCCAGCTCACCGGGGGACGGGGGATCCCAGTACTTC	CASSPGDGGSQYF
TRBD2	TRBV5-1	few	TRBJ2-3	TGCGCCAGCAGCCCCGGGACTAGCAGAACAGCGGATACGCAGTATTTT	CASSPGTSRTADTQYF
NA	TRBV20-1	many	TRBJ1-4	TGCAGTGCTAGAGGGCCTGGTAATGAAAAACTGTTTTTT	CSARGPGNEKLFF
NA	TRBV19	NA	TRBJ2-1	TGTGCCAGTAGTCCTGTGGGTCTCAATGAGCAGTTCTTC	CASSPVGLNEQFF
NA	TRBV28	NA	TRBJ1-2	TGTGCCAGCACCCCTTCGGGCTATGGCTACACCTTC	CASTPSGYGYTF
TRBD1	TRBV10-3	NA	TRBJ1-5	TGTGCCATCAGTGACGTGGACAGGGGCGGTCAGCCCCAGCATTTT	CAISDVDRGGQPQHF
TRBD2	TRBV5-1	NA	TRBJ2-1	TGCGCCAGCAGCCTAGCGGGAAGCGGCAATGAGCAGTTCTTC	CASSLAGSGNEQFF